The 31 T cell receptor beta chains presented below share a single source sample, sequenced in a study of T cells in localized non-small cell lung cancer. TCRdb's copy holds only in-frame clones and misses some; the assay was immunoSEQ multiplex PCR. The sample carries tens of thousands of clones, around four fifths recorded once. Here the sequenced sample was peripheral blood, taken before any cancer treatment. The source is a female donor older than 55 with stage II squamous cell lung carcinoma.

The chain couples TRBV6-1 to TRBJ1-5; 11 nucleotides match TRBD1. Looked up from germline, CDR1 is MNHNS and CDR2 is SASEGT. The CDR3 totals 15 residues. Trimming cost V 4 bases and J 6 bases; bases outside gene matches: 5. The CDR3 reads CASSGRDRGGQPQHF. For the CDR3, the DNA is TGTGCCAGCAGTGGCCGGGACAGGGGGGGTCAGCCCCAGCATTTT.

The chain uses TRBV18 and TRBJ2-7; D gene unclear. Trimming cost V 4 bases and J 4 bases, with 11 bases left between them. The CDR3 is 13 amino acids. The V gene's germline CDR1 is KGHSH and CDR2 LQKENI. CDR3 loop: CASSRNEPYEQYF. As DNA, the CDR3 is TGTGCCAGCTCACGAAACGAGCCTTACGAGCAGTACTTC.

V is TRBV5-4 and J is TRBJ1-1; D may be TRBD1 (5 bases). The CDR3 consists of 14 residues. The germline V gene has CDR1 SGHNT and CDR2 YYREEE (reference sequence). V was trimmed by 0 bases and J by 0 bases, leaving 6 bases between them. The CDR3: CASSLGGMNTEAFF. In DNA form, the CDR3 reads TGTGCCAGCAGCTTGGGGGGGATGAACACTGAAGCTTTCTTT.

In its sample, this clone was seen once. This rearrangement joins TRBV7-9 to TRBJ2-5, with 9 bases identical to TRBD1. The ends lost 0 bases at V and 5 bases at J; junction bases unmatched: 4. The CDR3 length is 15 residues. Germline assignment: CDR1 SEHNR and CDR2 FQNEAQ (reference sequence). CDR3: CASSLARQGVETQYF. The CDR3 bases are TGTGCCAGCAGCTTAGCACGACAGGGGGTTGAGACCCAGTACTTC.

The V call is TRBV5-4, the J call TRBJ2-5; D ambiguous. The CDR3 runs to 13 residues. V was shortened by 4 bases and J by 4 bases, with 11 bases between the two germline ends. The germline gives CDR1 SGHNT, CDR2 YYREEE (reference sequence). CDR3 bases: TGTGCCAGCAGCGCTGGAAGTCGAGAGACCCAGTACTTC. Translated: CASSAGSRETQYF.

This clone was seen once. Other DNA sequences in the sample encode the same CDR3. The chain uses TRBV2 and TRBJ2-3; 9 nucleotides align to TRBD2. Trimming removed 2 bases from V and 0 bases from J; junction bases left unmatched: 3. CDR1 and CDR2 (germline): SNHLY, FYNNEI. This CDR3 contains 16 residues. The CDR3 reads CASSEMAGGSTDTQYF. CDR3 in DNA: TGTGCCAGCAGTGAAATGGCGGGGGGGAGCACAGATACGCAGTATTTT.

The rearrangement joins TRBV7-2 to TRBJ2-5, with TRBD1 matching over 10 bases. The last part of the DNA fits TRBJ2-7 better; the J call may be wrong. CDR1 SGHTA and CDR2 FQGNSA come from the germline V gene. CDR3 length: 15 residues. The CDR3 protein is CASSSRGTGAYEQYF. CDR3 coding DNA: TGTGCCAGCAGCTCCAGAGGGACAGGGGCCTACGAGCAGTACTTC.

This chain connects TRBV4-2 to TRBJ1-2; D is unresolved. Trimming shortened V by 2 bases and J by 4 bases, and 11 bases separated the two germline ends. The germline gives CDR1 LGHNA, CDR2 YNFKEQ. The CDR3 covers 14 residues. Here the CDR3 reads CASSQQTDTYGYTF. In DNA, the CDR3 is TGTGCCAGCAGCCAACAAACCGACACCTATGGCTACACCTTC.

The gene calls are TRBV15 and TRBJ1-3, with 8 bases aligning to TRBD1. Per germline, CDR1 LNHNV and CDR2 YYDKDF (reference sequence). The V segment lost 5 bases and the J segment 4 bases; nucleotides outside the gene matches: 7. The CDR3 runs 15 residues. Written as DNA, the CDR3 is TGTGCCACCAGCGCCGGACAGGGATCCGGAAACACCATATATTTT. It encodes CATSAGQGSGNTIYF.

The CDR3 spells CASSLVGTAGNTEAFF. As DNA, the CDR3 is TGTGCCAGCAGCTTAGTAGGGACCGCGGGGAACACTGAAGCTTTCTTT. The chain has TRBV7-2 and TRBJ1-1; D possibly corresponds to TRBD1 (5 bases). The length of the CDR3 is 16 residues. The germline V and J ends were trimmed by 1 base and 1 base, with 13 bases remaining between them. In germline, CDR1 is SGHTA, CDR2 FQGNSA.

The chain has TRBV19 and TRBJ1-2; D unresolved. Germline-derived CDR1 and CDR2 are LNHDA and SQIVND (reference sequence). CDR3 length: 12 amino acids. V was trimmed by 5 bases and J by 3 bases, leaving 7 bases between them. Here the CDR3 reads CASSQWDYGYTF. Here the CDR3 DNA reads TGTGCCAGTAGTCAATGGGACTATGGCTACACCTTC.

A few counts support this clone. J is TRBJ1-4 and V is TRBV19; the match to TRBD1 covers 7 bases. V trimming: 5 bases; J trimming: 8 bases; junction bases outside the gene matches: 8. Germline V CDR1 and CDR2: LNHDA, SQIVND (reference sequence). This CDR3 has 14 residues. The DNA of the CDR3 is TGTGCCAGTAGTGCACAGGGGAAGGCCGAAAAACTGTTTTTT. Translating gives CASSAQGKAEKLFF.

This chain links TRBV18 with TRBJ1-1; 7 bases are shared with TRBD1. The CDR3 sequence is 17 residues long. The junction had 13 bases not matched to a gene; V was cut back by 5 bases and J by 1 base. The germline CDR1 and CDR2 sequences are KGHSH and LQKENI. For the CDR3, the DNA is TGTGCCAGCTCAGCCAACAGGGGAGAAATAGGGAACACTGAAGCTTTCTTT. This translates into CASSANRGEIGNTEAFF.

A single count supports this clone. This chain uses TRBV7-2 with TRBJ1-2; D possibly corresponds to TRBD1 (6 bases). In germline, CDR1 is SGHTA, CDR2 FQGNSA. This CDR3 has 14 amino acids. With 5 bases removed from V and 3 bases from J, the gap between germline ends came to 13 bases. The CDR3 DNA is TGTGCCAGCAGCGACCAGGGGTCCCACTATGGCTACACCTTC. It is translated as CASSDQGSHYGYTF.

The chain has TRBV7-3 and TRBJ1-2; possible D gene TRBD1, 6 bases. This CDR3 has 14 amino acids. V lost 5 bases and J 4 bases, leaving 14 bases between the germline ends. Germline V gene sequence: CDR1 SGHTA, CDR2 FQGTGA. The CDR3 sequence: CASSEGQLSYGYTF. For the CDR3, the DNA is TGTGCCAGCAGCGAAGGACAGCTTTCCTATGGCTACACCTTC.

The chain carries TRBV5-1 and TRBJ2-7; TRBD1 aligns across 8 bases. Per the germline V gene, CDR1 is SGHRS and CDR2 is YFSETQ. The trim removed 4 bases at V and 3 bases at J, leaving 3 bases unmatched. The CDR3 length is 13 residues. In DNA form, the CDR3 reads TGCGCCAGCAGCACGACAGGGGTCTACGAGCAGTACTTC. Protein: CASSTTGVYEQYF. The full variable domain, in which reference TRBV5-1 and TRBJ2-7 provide the parts outside the CDR3, is KAGVTQTPRYLIKTRGQQVTLSCSPISGHRSVSWYQQTPGQGLQFLFEYFSETQRNKGNFPGRFSGRQFSNSRSEMNVSTLELGDSALYLCASSTTGVYEQYFGPGTRLTVT.

The rearrangement links TRBV7-2 to TRBJ2-5; D is possibly TRBD1 or TRBD2 (6 bases each). Germline-derived CDR1 and CDR2 are SGHTA and FQGNSA. The CDR3 spans 14 residues. V lost 3 bases to trimming and J lost 4 bases, with 12 bases between them. In DNA, the CDR3 is TGTGCCAGCAGCTTTGGGGGGCCCCTAGAGACCCAGTACTTC. It codes for CASSFGGPLETQYF.

The chain is built from TRBV6-1 and TRBJ1-1, with 10 bases matching TRBD1. The CDR3 is 14 residues long. Looked up from germline, CDR1 is MNHNS and CDR2 is SASEGT. The V segment lost 8 bases and the J segment 0 bases; nucleotides outside the gene matches: 3. The CDR3 loop reads CASRDRGLNTEAFF. The CDR3 DNA sequence: TGTGCCAGCCGGGACAGGGGACTGAACACTGAAGCTTTCTTT.

The rearrangement uses TRBV30 and TRBJ1-1, with D unclear. The germline CDR1 and CDR2 sequences are GTSNPN and SVGIG (reference sequence). The CDR3 sequence is 12 residues long. V lost 0 bases and J lost 5, with 7 bases in between. For the CDR3, the DNA is TGTGCCTGGAGTGTTTCTAGGACTGAAGCTTTCTTT. Its translation: CAWSVSRTEAFF. The full variable domain, in which reference TRBV30 and TRBJ1-1 provide the parts outside the CDR3, is SQTIHQWPATLVQPVGSPLSLECTVEGTSNPNLYWYRQAAGRGLQLLFYSVGIGQISSEVPQNLSASRPQDRQFILSSKKLLLSDSGFYLCAWSVSRTEAFFGQGTRLTVV.

This rearrangement joins TRBV5-5 to TRBJ2-1, with D tentatively TRBD1 (6 bases). The ends were cut back, 0 bases at V and 3 bases at J, with 10 bases in the middle. CDR3 size: 15 residues. Germline loops: CDR1 SGHKS, CDR2 YYEKEE (reference sequence). This chain's CDR3 is CASSLALDSYNEQFF. The CDR3 DNA follows: TGTGCCAGCAGCTTGGCTTTGGACAGCTACAATGAGCAGTTCTTC. Full variable domain (outside the CDR3, taken from reference TRBV5-5 and TRBJ2-1): DAGVTQSPTHLIKTRGQQVTLRCSPISGHKSVSWYQQVLGQGPQFIFQYYEKEERGRGNFPDRFSARQFPNYSSELNVNALLLGDSALYLCASSLALDSYNEQFFGPGTRLTVL.

The chain recombines TRBV12-5 with TRBJ1-2; D is possibly TRBD1 (6 bases). This CDR3 comprises 13 residues. V lost 4 bases to trimming and J lost 8 bases, with 14 bases between them. Per the germline V gene, CDR1 is LGHNT and CDR2 is FRNRAP. Here the CDR3 DNA reads TGTGCTAGTGGTTCCGGACGGGGGGCGGGCTACACCTTC. It yields the protein CASGSGRGAGYTF.

The chain couples TRBV10-2 to TRBJ1-2; D not resolved. Looked up from germline, CDR1 is WSHSY and CDR2 is SAAADI. The CDR3 extends over 13 amino acids. Trimming pared 0 bases from V and 5 bases from J, leaving 7 bases between. This CDR3 is CASSESVPYGYTF. The CDR3 coding sequence is TGCGCCAGCAGTGAGTCAGTGCCGTATGGCTACACCTTC.

The V call is TRBV5-4, the J call TRBJ2-2; either TRBD1 or TRBD2 may fit D (8 bases each). Germline CDR1 is SGHNT and CDR2 is YYREEE (reference sequence). Trimming removed 4 bases from V and 1 base from J, with 14 bases in between. This CDR3 has 16 amino acids. CDR3 protein: CASSRGGTGNTGELFF. CDR3 coding DNA: TGTGCCAGCAGCCGGGGGGGGACAGGGAACACCGGGGAGCTGTTTTTT. Together with reference TRBV5-4 and TRBJ2-2, the CDR3 gives the full variable domain: ETGVTQSPTHLIKTRGQQVTLRCSSQSGHNTVSWYQQALGQGPQFIFQYYREEENGRGNFPPRFSGLQFPNYSSELNVNALELDDSALYLCASSRGGTGNTGELFFGEGSRLTVL.

This chain links TRBV7-7 with TRBJ2-2, with 9 bases matching TRBD1. The germline CDR1 and CDR2 sequences are SSHAT and FNYEAQ (reference sequence). The trim removed 5 bases at V and 5 bases at J, leaving 9 bases unmatched. The CDR3 totals 16 residues. The CDR3 region has the DNA TGTGCCAGCAGCCCCGGGGGACAGGGAGTAACCGGGGAGCTGTTTTTT. Protein: CASSPGGQGVTGELFF.

This chain connects TRBV19 to TRBJ1-4, with 7 bases that match TRBD1. Germline V gene data show CDR1 as LNHDA and CDR2 as SQIVND (reference sequence). Losses at the gene ends were 4 bases for V and 0 bases for J; bases not matched to a gene: 8. The CDR3 extends over 17 amino acids. CDR3 sequence (DNA): TGTGCCAGTAGTAACCCCACCGACAGGGCAACTAATGAAAAACTGTTTTTT. Residues: CASSNPTDRATNEKLFF.

This rearrangement joins TRBV5-1 to TRBJ2-7; maybe TRBD1 (6 bases). Germline V lookup: CDR1 SGHRS, CDR2 YFSETQ. Trimming removed 4 bases at V and 2 bases at J, with 13 bases between. The CDR3 covers 14 residues. The CDR3 sequence is CASSAHRDTYEQYF. In DNA, the CDR3 is TGCGCCAGCAGCGCTCACAGGGATACCTACGAGCAGTACTTC.

This clone has more than one count but fewer than ten. The V gene is TRBV18, the J gene TRBJ1-2, with no clear D. The CDR3 totals 16 residues. Germline assignment: CDR1 KGHSH and CDR2 LQKENI. V lost 4 bases and J lost 5, with 20 bases in between. The DNA of the CDR3 is TGTGCCAGCTCACTTAAGACTGGCTGGTCCGAATATGGCTACACCTTC. Its protein is CASSLKTGWSEYGYTF.

The chain has TRBV5-4 and TRBJ2-2, with D uncertain. CDR3 size: 13 residues. CDR1 is SGHNT, CDR2 YYREEE, per germline (reference sequence). V was shortened by 0 bases and J by 5 bases, with 5 bases between the two germline ends. The CDR3 nucleotides read TGTGCCAGCAGCTTGGGGGGAACCGGGGAGCTGTTTTTT. Its translation: CASSLGGTGELFF.

The chain recombines TRBV6-4 with TRBJ2-4; no reliable D call. The V and J ends lost 7 bases and 0 bases respectively, with 22 bases between them. The length of the CDR3 is 18 residues. Per germline, CDR1 MRHNA and CDR2 SNTAGT. The CDR3 sequence is CASTLYTEQHLAKNIQYF. The CDR3 DNA follows: TGTGCCAGCACCCTTTATACAGAGCAGCATCTAGCCAAAAACATTCAGTACTTC.

This chain links TRBV6-5 with TRBJ1-2, with D unresolved. From germline, CDR1 is MNHEY and CDR2 SVGAGI. The CDR3 extends over 15 amino acids. The V end was cut by 0 bases, the J end by 0 bases, with 8 bases between. CDR3 sequence (DNA): TGTGCCAGCAGTTACTCATCTGGGGCTAACTATGGCTACACCTTC. Amino acid sequence: CASSYSSGANYGYTF.

J is TRBJ1-5 and V is TRBV6-5, with 9 bases fitting TRBD1. J gave up 5 bases and V 6 bases, and 5 bases lay outside the gene matches. CDR1 is MNHEY, CDR2 SVGAGI, per germline. The CDR3 totals 14 residues. For the CDR3, the DNA is TGTGCCAGCAGCCGGGACAGGGAGGATCAGCCCCAGCATTTT. Its protein is CASSRDREDQPQHF.